The present TCR beta chain was sequenced within a study of blood T cell repertoires in COVID-19. Study details: Samples of COVID-19 (acute and convalescent) were obtained from the United States, Italy and Spain. The analysed material was cDNA or gDNA that came from T cells, B-cell-depleted T cells, or PBMCs.

Authors' processing steps: Reference gene primer amplification gave estimated nucleated cell counts. Measured with immunoSEQ multiplex PCR; TCRdb has only the in-frame clones, and not every one. That table gives V, J and clone size, and the DNA gave D and trimming. The profile shows 45,000 to 65,000 clones, around nine tenths of them singletons. The V gene's germline CDR1 is SEHNR and CDR2 FQNEAQ (reference sequence). The V segment lost 6 bases and the J segment 8 bases; nucleotides outside the gene matches: 7. The CDR3 spans 14 residues. This clone came up once. This rearrangement joins TRBV7-9 to TRBJ1-4; TRBD1 matches 9 bases. The sequenced sample consisted of peripheral blood. The receptor's source is an elderly man with active or convalescent COVID-19. CDR3 bases: TGTGCCAGCAGAACAGGGGGCGCCGGGGAAAAACTGTTTTTT. This gives the protein CASRTGGAGEKLFF.